The 14 T cell receptor beta chains given below trace back to one sample, sequenced in a study of cytomegalovirus exposure and HLA in healthy donors. It was with 60 Vbeta and 13 Jbeta primers that the PCR ran. Measured with immunoSEQ multiplex PCR; TCRdb has only the in-frame clones, and not every one. The sample lists 150,000 to 180,000 clones; 70% to 85% were seen once. Input material: PBMCs. These receptors all come from a man aged 30 to 39 in good health and CMV-seronegative.

J is TRBJ1-1 and V is TRBV27; D gene unclear. CDR1 is MNHEY and CDR2 is SMNVEV in the germline V gene (reference sequence). The ends were cut back, 3 bases at V and 1 base at J, with 9 bases in the middle. This CDR3 is built from 14 residues. In nucleotides, the CDR3 is TGTGCCAGCAGTTTGGAGGGAAGGAACACTGAAGCTTTCTTT. Translated, it gives CASSLEGRNTEAFF.

The chain recombines TRBV19 with TRBJ2-5; D possibly corresponds to TRBD1 (6 bases). Trimming removed 1 base at V and 1 base at J, with 7 bases between. The CDR3 spans 14 residues. Germline V gene data show CDR1 as LNHDA and CDR2 as SQIVND (reference sequence). CDR3 loop: CASSIGGGQETQYF. CDR3 sequence (DNA): TGTGCCAGTAGTATAGGAGGGGGCCAAGAGACCCAGTACTTC. The whole variable domain, filled in from reference TRBV19 and TRBJ2-5, reads DGGITQSPKYLFRKEGQNVTLSCEQNLNHDAMYWYRQDPGQGLRLIYYSQIVNDFQKGDIAEGYSVSREKKESFPLTVTSAQKNPTAFYLCASSIGGGQETQYFGPGTRLLVL.

The genes are TRBV28 and TRBJ1-4; D remains ambiguous. Trimming stripped 5 bases from V and 7 bases from J, with 17 bases between. Germline V gene sequence: CDR1 MDHEN, CDR2 SYDVKM. The CDR3 runs 15 residues. The CDR3 sequence is CASSPAGGGGEKLFF. The CDR3, as DNA: TGTGCCAGCAGTCCGGCGGGAGGCGGTGGTGAAAAACTGTTTTTT.

The chain employs TRBV4-3 and TRBJ1-2, with TRBD1 as a possible D gene (5 bases). The CDR3 extends over 17 amino acids. V gave up 0 bases and J gave up 4 bases, with 18 bases separating them. Per the germline V gene, CDR1 is LGHNA and CDR2 is YSLEER. The CDR3 DNA reads TGCGCCAGCAGCCAAGATGTAGGTCTACAGGACCTCTATGGCTACACCTTC. It yields the protein CASSQDVGLQDLYGYTF.

V usage is TRBV2 and J usage is TRBJ1-2, with 7 positions matching TRBD1. Germline CDR1 and CDR2: SNHLY and FYNNEI. V shed 4 bases and J 4 bases; nucleotides not matched to a gene: 6. The CDR3 sequence is 14 residues long. CDR3 bases: TGTGCCAGCAGTGGAGGGACAGCCACCTATGGCTACACCTTC. Translated, it gives CASSGGTATYGYTF.

This sequence joins TRBV11-3 and TRBJ1-3; maybe TRBD1 (6 bases). The CDR3 length is 20 residues. V lost 5 bases and J 0 bases, leaving 26 bases between the germline ends. Germline-derived CDR1 and CDR2 are SGHNT and YENEEA. CDR3 in amino acids: CASSQGGGPPLFSSGNTIYF. The CDR3 nucleotides are TGTGCCAGCAGCCAAGGGGGTGGGCCTCCACTCTTCTCCTCTGGAAACACCATATATTTT.

The chain recombines TRBV14 with TRBJ1-6, with 8 nucleotides matching TRBD1. After removal of 1 base from V and 10 bases from J, the junction contained 6 bases not matched to a gene. Germline CDR1 and CDR2: SGHDN and FVKESK. The CDR3 covers 15 residues. The CDR3 sequence is CASSQGHRGGSPLHF. The CDR3 nucleotides are TGTGCCAGCAGCCAAGGGCACAGGGGGGGCTCACCCCTCCACTTT. Using reference TRBV14 and TRBJ1-6 for the parts outside the CDR3, the full variable domain is EAGVTQFPSHSVIEKGQTVTLRCDPISGHDNLYWYRRVMGKEIKFLLHFVKESKQDESGMPNNRFLAERTGGTYSTLKVQPAELEDSGVYFCASSQGHRGGSPLHFGNGTRLTVT.

This sequence joins TRBV5-1 and TRBJ2-2; 9 nucleotides match TRBD1. Looked up from germline, CDR1 is SGHRS and CDR2 is YFSETQ. Losses at the gene ends were 1 base for V and 5 bases for J; bases not matched to a gene: 6. The CDR3 covers 16 residues. The CDR3 protein is CASSLYSGTGTGELFF. The CDR3 coding sequence is TGCGCCAGCAGCTTGTATTCCGGGACAGGGACCGGGGAGCTGTTTTTT.

The chain combines TRBV28 with TRBJ1-1, with D possibly matching TRBD1 (5 bases). The V end lost 5 bases, the J end lost 8 bases, and 12 bases lay between the germline ends. The germline V gene has CDR1 MDHEN and CDR2 SYDVKM. The CDR3 totals 12 residues. The chain's CDR3 is CASSPLNREAFF. The CDR3 nucleotides are TGTGCCAGCAGTCCATTGAACAGGGAAGCTTTCTTT.

The chain employs TRBV11-1 and TRBJ2-4; D is undetermined. Germline V lookup: CDR1 SGHAT, CDR2 FQDESV (reference sequence). Trimming took off 4 bases at V and 4 bases at J, with 5 bases between the two ends. The CDR3 runs to 12 residues. The CDR3 loop reads CASSSLKNIQYF. As DNA, the CDR3 is TGTGCCAGCAGCTCCCTTAAAAACATTCAGTACTTC.

The J gene is TRBJ1-4, the V gene TRBV28; TRBD1 aligns across 9 bases. The V gene's germline CDR1 is MDHEN and CDR2 SYDVKM. Losses at the gene ends were 5 bases for V and 2 bases for J; bases not matched to a gene: 9. The length of the CDR3 is 17 residues. The CDR3 coding sequence is TGTGCCAGCAGTACGGACAGGGGTGTTGGGACTAATGAAAAACTGTTTTTT. Translation gives CASSTDRGVGTNEKLFF.

The genes are TRBV7-9 and TRBJ1-1; TRBD1 agrees at 8 bases. Germline trimming cut 4 bases from V and 5 bases from J; bases unmatched to any gene: 6. Per the germline V gene, CDR1 is SEHNR and CDR2 is FQNEAQ (reference sequence). The CDR3 sequence is 14 residues long. The CDR3 region is CASSYDRGGTEAFF. The DNA for the CDR3 is TGTGCCAGCAGCTACGACAGGGGAGGGACTGAAGCTTTCTTT.

J is TRBJ1-3 and V is TRBV5-1; 7 nucleotides align to TRBD1. The V segment lost 1 base and the J segment 3 bases; nucleotides outside the gene matches: 4. Germline V lookup: CDR1 SGHRS, CDR2 YFSETQ. The CDR3 extends over 15 amino acids. The CDR3 sequence: CASSLNRGFGNTIYF. CDR3 nucleotide sequence: TGCGCCAGCAGCTTGAACAGGGGCTTTGGAAACACCATATATTTT. The full variable domain, completed using reference TRBV5-1 and TRBJ1-3, is KAGVTQTPRYLIKTRGQQVTLSCSPISGHRSVSWYQQTPGQGLQFLFEYFSETQRNKGNFPGRFSGRQFSNSRSEMNVSTLELGDSALYLCASSLNRGFGNTIYFGEGSWLTVV.

The CDR3 spells CASRQGRQPQHF. For the CDR3, the DNA is TGTGCCAGTAGGCAGGGTCGACAGCCCCAGCATTTT. This rearrangement joins TRBV19 to TRBJ1-5; a weak D match, TRBD1 (5 bases). The CDR3 is 12 amino acids. CDR1 LNHDA and CDR2 SQIVND come from the germline V gene (reference sequence). V gave up 6 bases and J gave up 7 bases, with 10 bases separating them.